This TCR beta chain was captured by sequencing in a study of neoadjuvant nivolumab and ipilimumab in lung cancer. Whole-study results and caveats: Pathologic regression was not significantly tied to TCR clonality.

Here immunoSEQ multiplex PCR was the method, and the copy in TCRdb shows in-frame clones only, minus some. The sample gives fewer than 30,000 clones, about 76% of which show up once; 15% to 20% is in the top ten. Of note for this clone: Its target is unknown.

The CDR3 spans 15 residues. Germline CDR1 reads SGHVS; CDR2 reads FQNEAQ. The J segment lost 2 bases and the V segment lost 4 bases, leaving 7 bases of the junction unmatched. Sequenced material: tumor tissue, taken after neoadjuvant nivolumab, alone or with ipilimumab, at or shortly before surgery. This chain connects TRBV7-8 to TRBJ1-2; 7 nucleotides match TRBD1. The receptor comes from an adult with non-small cell lung cancer. CDR3 DNA: TGTGCCAGCAGCTCCGCAGGGGGGTCGAACTATGGCTACACCTTC. This encodes CASSSAGGSNYGYTF.